This paragraph reports one T cell receptor (beta chain). This entry is derived from a study of cytomegalovirus exposure and HLA in healthy donors. The PCR used 60 Vbeta and 13 Jbeta primers. Some clones are missing from TCRdb's copy, which holds only in-frame ones; the method was immunoSEQ multiplex PCR. The sample lists about 78,000 clones, over 60% occurring once. V shed 8 bases and J shed 5 bases, with 12 bases lying between them. There are 12 residues in the CDR3. Germline CDR1 SGHAT, CDR2 FQNNGV. The V gene is TRBV11-2, the J gene TRBJ1-1; D gene ambiguous. The sample consisted of PBMCs. The sequence was obtained from a woman aged 40 to 55 in good health and CMV-seropositive. The CDR3, as DNA: TGTGCCAGCCGGCCGACGGAGACTGAAGCTTTCTTT. Encoded protein: CASRPTETEAFF. The whole variable domain, filled in from reference TRBV11-2 and TRBJ1-1, reads EAGVAQSPRYKIIEKRQSVAFWCNPISGHATLYWYQQILGQGPKLLIQFQNNGVVDDSQLPKDRFSAERLKGVDSTLKIQPAKLEDSAVYLCASRPTETEAFFGQGTRLTVV.